This record covers a single TCR beta chain. The sample holds a few counts of this clonotype. There is no known antigen for this receptor. One base away there is no much larger clone; base qualities are not given. TCR beta repertoires were profiled from peripheral blood of 10 to 15 young patients with multiple sclerosis to demonstrate the VDJtools post-analysis software. The multiple sclerosis patients were children and adolescents ranging in age from roughly 6 to 15 years. This record comes from a study of post-analysis software for immune sequencing data (dated by TCRdb to the mid-2010s). Looking at the study overall: Recorded disease courses included relapsing-remitting, secondary progressive and progressive-relapsing multiple sclerosis, with some patients lacking subtype annotation. A subset of samples was prepared in parallel using single-end sample barcoding, then pooled and co-amplified after Illumina adapter ligation. The patient repertoires were compared against around eleven previously published healthy control repertoires obtained from donors aged about 6 to 27 years.

V drops 3 bases and J drops 4 bases, leaving 10 bases in between. The CDR3 holds 13 amino acids from the cysteine to the phenylalanine. Only the CDR3 portion is preserved as DNA: 39 bases, with reading frame beginning at the first base. The germline V gene (reference sequence) supplies CDR1 DFQATT and CDR2 SNEGSKA. The library was made by PCR. TCRdb shows the sequencer as Illumina HiSeq 2500. To reduce PCR and sequencing biases, unique molecular identifiers were incorporated into the TCR beta cDNA libraries. Every 1 to 10 million input T cells yielded approximately 500,000 cDNA molecules, meaning each molecule approximated one T cell. The patient libraries were prepared and sequenced using the same protocol as the earlier healthy control dataset. Samples belonging to the same batch were prepared together, multiplexed and sequenced on a shared HiSeq lane. For the original study's pipeline: MIGEC handled the raw barcoded reads, throwing out single-read molecular identifier groups before consensus assembly and CDR3 extraction. Clonotype tables were post-analysed with VDJtools, and diversity was normalized by down-sampling all datasets to the smallest sample size. In repertoire overlap clustering, CDR3 amino acid sequences, but not nucleotide sequences, were matched to correct batch-related cross-sample contamination. TCRdb reran the public reads through fastp at Q25 and MiXCR, keeping productive beta chains. Entries that share a CDR3 protein sequence are merged under the most common genes and DNA. TCRdb assigned the V and J calls; the authors' analysis was not used. In this sample the table shows around 200,000 distinct CDR3 sequences, 29% of which occur a single time. The top ten clones comprise more than 3% of the sample.

Beyond this particular receptor, the publication reports: The control group was slightly older than the multiple sclerosis patient group. Compared with controls, multiple sclerosis patients had significantly lower normalized Chao1 diversity, a finding suggesting substantial peripheral T-cell clonal expansion. Patients showed significantly higher frequencies than controls for a handful of TRBV segments, among them TRBV5-6, TRBV5-1 and TRBV20-1. Strong co-clustering of samples prepared in the same batch was shown by direct clustering with F measure, prompting a batch-effect correction.

The receptor's source is a girl aged 2-17 years with multiple sclerosis. The rearrangement combines TRBV20-1 with TRBJ1-5, with the D gene call left open. Material for sequencing was blood. The DNA sequence reads TGCAGTGCTAGTACTGATTTTAATCAGCCCCAGCATTTT. Translated, this is CSASTDFNQPQHF.